This TCR beta chain was sequenced during a study of CD8 T cells in ankylosing spondylitis. Notes on the study in general: Matched ankylosing spondylitis synovial fluid reportedly showed significant enrichment of disease-linked clones. Prior literature has documented some motif variants in synovial fluid and blood from reactive arthritis. Ankylosing spondylitis blood appeared to carry a characteristic TCR beta motif of fewer than 10 highly homologous variants.

The CDR3 totals 15 residues. With regard to this clonotype: Its antigen is unknown. One end of the junction varies from germline; a read error may be responsible.

Scientists made TCR beta libraries using quantitative 5'-RACE with molecular barcodes. One entry per CDR3 protein, called by TCRdb with MiXCR from the 5' RACE reads. The repertoire has about 140,000 distinct CDR3 sequences, 11% of them found once; the top ten carry 3.5% to 5%. Specimen: blood, either unsorted or a sorted T cell fraction (not recorded which). The sequence was collected from a female donor with ankylosing spondylitis or in good health (not recorded which). This chain joins TRBV12-3 or TRBV12-4 and TRBJ1-1; maybe TRBD1 (6 bases). The CDR3 protein is CAGSLQEGVNTEAFF. As DNA, the CDR3 is TGTGCCGGCAGTTTACAAGAGGGGGTGAACACTGAAGCTTTCTTT.